This is a list of T cell receptor beta chains from one sample in a study of CD8 T cells in Susac syndrome. From the immunoSEQ multiplex PCR reads, TCRdb called clonotypes with MiXCR, one entry per CDR3 protein. This table has around 300,000 distinct CDR3 sequences, just over 90% appearing once. The sequenced sample consisted of CD4+ T cells from PBMCs. Every receptor here comes from a human donor with multiple sclerosis. Each CDR3 is given with its conserved first and last residue. Each record gives: J gene, clone size, V gene, D gene, CDR3 DNA, CDR3 protein. A D gene is named only where the DNA matches it firmly. Size values are once, few and many counts, or a class for expanded clones, and some rows have none.

>TRBJ1-5|few|TRBV18|NA
TGTGCCAGCTCGGGGTCGGGCAATCAGCCCCAGCATTTT
CASSGSGNQPQHF
>TRBJ2-5|NA|TRBV6-2/TRBV6-3|NA
TGTGCCAGCAGCTTCCTCCGAGAAGAGGCCCAGTACTTC
CASSFLREEAQYF
>TRBJ2-5|once|TRBV7-2|TRBD2
TGTGCCAGCAGCTTAGGGCCTAGCGGGGCCCAAGAGACCCAGTACTTC
CASSLGPSGAQETQYF
>TRBJ2-7|NA|TRBV28|TRBD2
TGTGCCAGCAGTTCCTGGACTAGCGGAACCTACGAGCAGTACTTC
CASSSWTSGTYEQYF
>TRBJ2-7|NA|TRBV5-1|NA
TGCGCCAGCAGCTTCGCCGGGACTCGCTACGAGCAGTACTTC
CASSFAGTRYEQYF
>TRBJ2-4|NA|TRBV9|NA
TGTGCCAGCAGCGTAGGGAGGGGGGGGCAAAACATTCAGTACTTC
CASSVGRGGQNIQYF
>TRBJ2-2|NA|TRBV7-9|NA
TGTGCCAGCAGCCGAGGAACCTACACCGGGGAGCTGTTTTTT
CASSRGTYTGELFF
>TRBJ1-2|few|TRBV12-3/TRBV12-4|NA
TGTGCCAGCAGTTTAGTCCGGGGCTACACCTTC
CASSLVRGYTF
>TRBJ2-7|once|TRBV7-6|TRBD1
TGTGCCAGCAGCCTCACCCCGACCGGGCAGGGGGCTTACGAGCAGTACTTC
CASSLTPTGQGAYEQYF
>TRBJ1-1|NA|TRBV4-3|NA
TGCGCCAGCAGCCAAGCAGTCAGGGTGAACACTGAAGCTTTCTTT
CASSQAVRVNTEAFF
>TRBJ1-2|NA|TRBV15|TRBD1
TGTGCCACCTCAGGACAGGCCACTCTATCTAACTATGGCTACACCTTC
CATSGQATLSNYGYTF
>TRBJ2-5|NA|TRBV20-1|NA
TGCAGTGCTAGTTACGGGGGCTTAGAGACCCAGTACTTC
CSASYGGLETQYF
>TRBJ2-7|NA|TRBV5-1|TRBD1
TGCGCCAGCAGCTTGCCCAGCAGGCTGGGACAGGGTGTTTCCGCCTCCTACGAGCAGTACTTC
CASSLPSRLGQGVSASYEQYF
>TRBJ2-1|NA|TRBV4-3|NA
TGCGCCAGCAGCCAAGATTTAGGTAGCTGGAATGAGCAGTTCTTC
CASSQDLGSWNEQFF
>TRBJ2-7|few|TRBV29-1|TRBD1
TGCAGCACTGCCGGGACAGGGAGTCCCTACGAGCAGTACTTC
CSTAGTGSPYEQYF
>TRBJ2-2|NA|TRBV3-1|NA
TGTGCCAGCAGCCAAACCCTCGACACCGGGGAGCTGTTTTTT
CASSQTLDTGELFF
>TRBJ1-6|NA|TRBV18|NA
TGTGCCAGCTCACCTTACAGTCTGGCAGATTCACCCCTCCACTTT
CASSPYSLADSPLHF
>TRBJ2-1|once|TRBV25-1|NA
TGTGCCAGCAGGAGGATGACGAGGCCATCCTACAATGAGCAGTTCTTC
CASRRMTRPSYNEQFF
>TRBJ2-5|NA|TRBV30|TRBD2
TGTGCCTGGACTCGGGGGGGGAGACTGCCGGAGACCCAGTACTTC
CAWTRGGRLPETQYF
>TRBJ2-5|NA|TRBV29-1|NA
TGCAGCGTTGAAGAGGGGTACATCCAAGAGACCCAGTACTTC
CSVEEGYIQETQYF
>TRBJ1-1|few|TRBV23-1|TRBD1
TGCGCCAGCAGTCAATCGGGTCAGGGGGGACAGGGGGCCCGACCTTTCTTT
CASSQSGQGGQGARPFF
>TRBJ2-1|NA|TRBV4-3|TRBD2
TGCGCCAGCAGCCAGCTAGCGGGAGAAGTGAATGAGCAGTTCTTC
CASSQLAGEVNEQFF
>TRBJ2-1|NA|TRBV20-1|TRBD2
TGCAGTGCTAGAGCGTGGAGCGGGAGCCCCTACAATGAGCAGTTCTTC
CSARAWSGSPYNEQFF
>TRBJ2-3|NA|TRBV27|TRBD1
TGTGCCAGCCAAACGGGACAGGTTAGCGGTCCCACAGATACGCAGTATTTT
CASQTGQVSGPTDTQYF